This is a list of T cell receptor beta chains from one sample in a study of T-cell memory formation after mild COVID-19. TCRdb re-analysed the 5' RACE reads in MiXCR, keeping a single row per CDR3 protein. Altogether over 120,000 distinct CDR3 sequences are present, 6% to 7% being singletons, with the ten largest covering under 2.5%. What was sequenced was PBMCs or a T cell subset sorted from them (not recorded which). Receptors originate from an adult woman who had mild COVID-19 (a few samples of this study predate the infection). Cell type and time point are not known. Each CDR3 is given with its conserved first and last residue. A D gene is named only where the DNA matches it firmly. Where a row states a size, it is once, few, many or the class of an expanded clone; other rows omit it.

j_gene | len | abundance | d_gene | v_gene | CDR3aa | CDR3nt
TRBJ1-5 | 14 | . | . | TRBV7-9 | CASSFDVSNQPQHF | TGTGCCAGCAGCTTCGACGTTAGCAATCAGCCCCAGCATTTT
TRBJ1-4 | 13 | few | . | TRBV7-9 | CASNAAGGEKLFF | TGTGCCAGCAACGCAGCCGGAGGCGAAAAACTGTTTTTT
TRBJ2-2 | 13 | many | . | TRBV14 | CASSLQGAGELFF | TGTGCCAGCAGCCTACAGGGCGCCGGGGAGCTGTTTTTT
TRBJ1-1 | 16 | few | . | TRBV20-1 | CSARGDGGLMNTEAFF | TGCAGTGCTAGAGGGGACGGTGGATTAATGAACACTGAAGCTTTCTTT
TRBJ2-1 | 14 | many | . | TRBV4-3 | CASGGAGAGNEQFF | TGCGCCAGCGGGGGGGCGGGAGCGGGAAATGAGCAGTTCTTC
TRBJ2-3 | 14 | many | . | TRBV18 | CASSPAVRTDTQYF | TGTGCCAGCTCACCGGCTGTTCGCACAGATACGCAGTATTTT
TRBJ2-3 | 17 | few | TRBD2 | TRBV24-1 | CATSDSSSGRATGTQYF | TGTGCCACCAGTGATTCCTCTAGCGGGAGGGCCACAGGTACGCAGTATTTT
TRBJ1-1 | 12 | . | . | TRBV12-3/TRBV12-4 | CASSSRTGRAFF | TGTGCCAGCAGTTCGCGAACAGGGAGAGCTTTCTTT
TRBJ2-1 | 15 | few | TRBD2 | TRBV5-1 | CASSLIVGGHNEQFF | TGCGCCAGCAGCTTGATCGTGGGAGGGCACAATGAGCAGTTCTTC
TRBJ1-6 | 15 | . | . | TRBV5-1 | CASSSLGDLNSPLHF | TGCGCCAGCAGCTCCCTGGGAGATCTTAATTCACCCCTCCACTTT
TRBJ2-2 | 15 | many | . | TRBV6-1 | CASSEDTGSAGELFF | TGTGCCAGCAGTGAAGATACAGGTTCGGCCGGGGAGCTGTTTTTT
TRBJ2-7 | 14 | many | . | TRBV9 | CASSVGTNSYEQYF | TGTGCCAGCAGCGTAGGGACAAACTCCTACGAGCAGTACTTC
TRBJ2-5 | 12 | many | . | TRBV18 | CASSPGGETQYF | TGTGCCAGCTCACCGGGGGGAGAGACCCAGTACTTC
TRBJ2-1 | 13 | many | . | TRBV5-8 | CASSLAGYGEQFF | TGTGCCAGCAGCTTGGCAGGGTACGGTGAGCAGTTCTTC
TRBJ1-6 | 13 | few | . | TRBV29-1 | CSVEGGGNSPLHF | TGCAGCGTTGAAGGGGGAGGCAATTCACCCCTCCACTTT
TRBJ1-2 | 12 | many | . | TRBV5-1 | CASRFELGGYTF | TGCGCCAGCAGGTTTGAACTTGGGGGCTACACCTTC
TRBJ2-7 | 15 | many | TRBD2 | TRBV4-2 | CASSQEAAGDYEQYF | TGTGCCAGCAGCCAAGAGGCAGCGGGAGACTACGAGCAGTACTTC
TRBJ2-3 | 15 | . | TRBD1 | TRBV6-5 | CASRKLDRVTDTQYF | TGTGCCAGCAGAAAACTCGACAGGGTCACAGATACGCAGTATTTT
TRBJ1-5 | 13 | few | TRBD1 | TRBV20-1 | CSATTGTNQPQHF | TGCAGTGCAACGACAGGGACGAATCAGCCCCAGCATTTT
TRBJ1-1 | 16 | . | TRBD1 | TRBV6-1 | CASRGLGTARNTEAFF | TGTGCCAGCAGAGGCCTCGGGACAGCTAGGAACACTGAAGCTTTCTTT
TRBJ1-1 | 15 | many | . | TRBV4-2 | CASSQDMERPTEAFF | TGTGCCAGCAGCCAAGACATGGAAAGACCCACTGAAGCTTTCTTT
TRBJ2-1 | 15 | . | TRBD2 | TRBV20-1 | CSARGLSGGLGEQFF | TGCAGTGCTAGAGGGTTGAGCGGGGGCCTTGGGGAGCAGTTCTTC
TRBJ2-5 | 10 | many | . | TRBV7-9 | CASSHETQYF | TGTGCCAGCAGCCATGAGACCCAGTACTTC
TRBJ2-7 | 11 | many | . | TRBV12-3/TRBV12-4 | CASSFYNEQYF | TGTGCCAGCAGTTTTTACAACGAGCAGTACTTC
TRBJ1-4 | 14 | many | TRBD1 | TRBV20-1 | CSAQTGTGNEKLFF | TGCAGTGCTCAAACGGGGACAGGGAATGAAAAACTGTTTTTT
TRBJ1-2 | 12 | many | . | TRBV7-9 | CASSFDSYGYTF | TGTGCCAGCAGCTTCGACAGCTATGGCTACACCTTC
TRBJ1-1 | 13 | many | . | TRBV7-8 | CASNPGAGTEAFF | TGTGCCAGCAATCCAGGGGCAGGCACTGAAGCTTTCTTT
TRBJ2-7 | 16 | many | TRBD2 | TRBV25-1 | CASSGTWGGRSYEQYF | TGTGCCAGCAGTGGTACTTGGGGCGGGAGATCCTACGAGCAGTACTTC
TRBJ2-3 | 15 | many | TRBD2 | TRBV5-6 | CASSFTSGSTDTQYF | TGTGCCAGCAGCTTCACTAGCGGTAGCACAGATACGCAGTATTTT
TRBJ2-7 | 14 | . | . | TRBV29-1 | CSVVARGAGAEQYF | TGCAGCGTTGTAGCGCGCGGGGCGGGGGCCGAGCAGTACTTC
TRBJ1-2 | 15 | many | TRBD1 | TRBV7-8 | CASSPRVTGAYGYTF | TGTGCCAGCAGCCCCCGGGTAACAGGGGCCTATGGCTACACCTTC
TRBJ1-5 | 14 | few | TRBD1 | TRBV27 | CASMGQYSNQPQHF | TGTGCCAGCATGGGACAGTATAGCAATCAGCCCCAGCATTTT
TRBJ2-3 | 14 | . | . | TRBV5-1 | CASTGGIGTDTQYF | TGCGCCAGCACAGGAGGAATCGGCACAGATACGCAGTATTTT
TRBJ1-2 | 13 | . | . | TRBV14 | CASSQTTTGGYTF | TGTGCCAGCAGCCAGACGACGACAGGAGGCTACACCTTC
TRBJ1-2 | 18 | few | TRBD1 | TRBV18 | CASSNSRSGTGSNYGYTF | TGTGCCAGCTCAAATAGCCGCTCCGGGACAGGGTCGAACTATGGCTACACCTTC
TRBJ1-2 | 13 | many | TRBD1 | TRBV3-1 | CASSLKTGSGYTF | TGTGCCAGCAGCCTAAAGACAGGGAGTGGCTACACCTTC
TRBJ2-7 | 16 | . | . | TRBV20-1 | CSAREGSQKKPYEQYF | TGCAGTGCTAGAGAAGGAAGCCAAAAAAAACCCTACGAGCAGTACTTC
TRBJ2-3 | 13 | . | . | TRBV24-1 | CATSDPYTDTQYF | TGTGCCACCAGTGATCCATACACAGATACGCAGTATTTT
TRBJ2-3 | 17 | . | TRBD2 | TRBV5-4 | CASSRGMGLARTDTQYF | TGTGCCAGCAGCCGCGGAATGGGACTAGCGCGCACAGATACGCAGTATTTT
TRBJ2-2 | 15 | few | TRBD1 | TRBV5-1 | CASSFGQGFTGELFF | TGCGCCAGCAGCTTCGGACAGGGGTTCACCGGGGAGCTGTTTTTT
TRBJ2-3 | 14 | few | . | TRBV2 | CASSPVQGTDTQYF | TGTGCCAGCAGTCCCGTACAGGGCACAGATACGCAGTATTTT